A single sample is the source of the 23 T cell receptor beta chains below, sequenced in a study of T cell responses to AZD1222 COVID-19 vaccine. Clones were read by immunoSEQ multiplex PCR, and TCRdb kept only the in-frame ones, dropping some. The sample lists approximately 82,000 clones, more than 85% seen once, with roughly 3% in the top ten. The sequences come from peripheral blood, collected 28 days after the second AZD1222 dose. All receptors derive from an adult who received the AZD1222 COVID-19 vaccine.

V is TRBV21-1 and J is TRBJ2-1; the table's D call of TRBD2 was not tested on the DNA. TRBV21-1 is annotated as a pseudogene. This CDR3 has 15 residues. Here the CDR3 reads CAKRSPSGGADEQFF. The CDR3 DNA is TGTGCCAAAAGAAGTCCCAGCGGGGGGGCCGATGAGCAGTTCTTC.

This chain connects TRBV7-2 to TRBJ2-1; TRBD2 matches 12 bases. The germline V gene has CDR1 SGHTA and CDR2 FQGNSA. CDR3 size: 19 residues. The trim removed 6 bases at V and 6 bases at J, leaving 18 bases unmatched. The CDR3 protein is CASSFRASGGGRSTNEQFF. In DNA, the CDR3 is TGTGCCAGCAGTTTTAGGGCTAGCGGGGGGGGCAGATCGACCAATGAGCAGTTCTTC.

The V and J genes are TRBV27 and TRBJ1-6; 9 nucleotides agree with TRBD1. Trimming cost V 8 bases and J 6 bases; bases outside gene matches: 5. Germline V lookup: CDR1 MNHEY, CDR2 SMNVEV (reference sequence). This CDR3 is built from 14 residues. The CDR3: CASASDRGNSPLHF. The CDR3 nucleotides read TGTGCCAGCGCCTCGGACAGGGGTAATTCACCCCTCCACTTT.

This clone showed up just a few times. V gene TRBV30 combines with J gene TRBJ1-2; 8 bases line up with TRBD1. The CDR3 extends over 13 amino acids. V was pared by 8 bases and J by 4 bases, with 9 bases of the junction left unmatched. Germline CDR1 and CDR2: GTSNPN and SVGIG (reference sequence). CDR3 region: CAANRGFSYGYTF. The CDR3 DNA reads TGTGCCGCTAACAGGGGGTTTTCCTATGGCTACACCTTC.

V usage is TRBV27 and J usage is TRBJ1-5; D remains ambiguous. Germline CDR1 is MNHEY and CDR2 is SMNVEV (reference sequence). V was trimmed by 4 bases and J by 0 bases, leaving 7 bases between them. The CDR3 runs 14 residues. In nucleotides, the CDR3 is TGTGCCAGCAGTTCCCTCAGTAGCAATCAGCCCCAGCATTTT. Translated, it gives CASSSLSSNQPQHF.

CDR3 residues: CASRPGTGSPYEQYF. CDR3 DNA sequence: TGTGCCAGTAGACCCGGGACAGGGTCCCCTTACGAGCAGTACTTC. V and J are TRBV19 and TRBJ2-7; 9 bases map to TRBD1. There are 15 residues in the CDR3. Germline-derived CDR1 and CDR2 are LNHDA and SQIVND (reference sequence). V gave up 6 bases and J gave up 4 bases; unmatched junction bases: 10.

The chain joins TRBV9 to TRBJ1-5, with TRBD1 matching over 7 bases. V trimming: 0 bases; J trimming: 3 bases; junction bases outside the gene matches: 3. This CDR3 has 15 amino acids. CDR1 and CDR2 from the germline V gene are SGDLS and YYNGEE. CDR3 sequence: CASSVGDRVNQPQHF. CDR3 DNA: TGTGCCAGCAGCGTAGGAGACAGGGTCAATCAGCCCCAGCATTTT.

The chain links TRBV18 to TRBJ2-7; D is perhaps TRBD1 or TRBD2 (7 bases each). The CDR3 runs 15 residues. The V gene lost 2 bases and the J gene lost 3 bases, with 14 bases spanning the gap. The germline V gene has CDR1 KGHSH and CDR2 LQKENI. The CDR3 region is CASSPSGGQSYEQYF. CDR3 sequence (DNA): TGTGCCAGCTCACCATCGGGGGGACAGAGCTACGAGCAGTACTTC. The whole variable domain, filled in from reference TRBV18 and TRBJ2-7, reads NAGVMQNPRHLVRRRGQEARLRCSPMKGHSHVYWYRQLPEEGLKFMVYLQKENIIDESGMPKERFSAEFPKEGPSILRIQQVVRGDSAAYFCASSPSGGQSYEQYFGPGTRLTVT.

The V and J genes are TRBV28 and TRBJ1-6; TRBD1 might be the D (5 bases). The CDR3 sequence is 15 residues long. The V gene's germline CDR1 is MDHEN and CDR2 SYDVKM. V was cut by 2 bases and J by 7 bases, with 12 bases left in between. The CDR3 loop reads CASSLAGSLNSPLHF. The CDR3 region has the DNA TGTGCCAGCAGTTTAGCAGGGTCCCTAAATTCACCCCTCCACTTT.

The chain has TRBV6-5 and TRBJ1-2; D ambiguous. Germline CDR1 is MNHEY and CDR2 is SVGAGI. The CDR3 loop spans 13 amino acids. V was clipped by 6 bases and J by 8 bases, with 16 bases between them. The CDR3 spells CASSSLDTTGYTF. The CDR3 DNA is TGTGCCAGCAGCTCTTTAGACACGACGGGCTACACCTTC.

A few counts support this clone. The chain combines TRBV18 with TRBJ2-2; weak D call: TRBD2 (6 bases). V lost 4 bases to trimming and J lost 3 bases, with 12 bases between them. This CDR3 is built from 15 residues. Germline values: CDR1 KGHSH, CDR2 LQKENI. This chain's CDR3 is CASSHAGTYTGELFF. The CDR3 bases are TGTGCCAGCTCACATGCCGGGACTTACACCGGGGAGCTGTTTTTT. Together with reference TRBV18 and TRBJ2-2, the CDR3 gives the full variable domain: NAGVMQNPRHLVRRRGQEARLRCSPMKGHSHVYWYRQLPEEGLKFMVYLQKENIIDESGMPKERFSAEFPKEGPSILRIQQVVRGDSAAYFCASSHAGTYTGELFFGEGSRLTVL.

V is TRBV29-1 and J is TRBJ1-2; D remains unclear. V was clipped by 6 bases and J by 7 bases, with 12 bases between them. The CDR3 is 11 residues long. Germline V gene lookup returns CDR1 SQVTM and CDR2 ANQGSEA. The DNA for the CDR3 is TGCAGCGTCAACTCACAGTTTGGCTACACCTTC. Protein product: CSVNSQFGYTF.

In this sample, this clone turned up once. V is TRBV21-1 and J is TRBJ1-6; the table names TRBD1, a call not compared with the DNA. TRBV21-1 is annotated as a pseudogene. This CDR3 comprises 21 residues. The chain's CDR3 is CASSPRTAQVRNGFYGSPLHF. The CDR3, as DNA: TGTGCCAGCAGCCCGCGGACAGCCCAGGTAAGAAATGGATTTTATGGTTCACCCCTCCACTTT.

The CDR3 nucleotides are TGTGCCAGTAGCACCGGGACAGGGGGCCCAAATGAGCAGTTCTTC. This codes for CASSTGTGGPNEQFF. The J gene is TRBJ2-1, the V gene TRBV19; 12 bases are shared with TRBD1. The CDR3 has 15 residues. V shed 6 bases, J shed 7 bases, and the junction held 7 bases outside the gene matches. CDR1 LNHDA and CDR2 SQIVND come from the germline V gene (reference sequence).

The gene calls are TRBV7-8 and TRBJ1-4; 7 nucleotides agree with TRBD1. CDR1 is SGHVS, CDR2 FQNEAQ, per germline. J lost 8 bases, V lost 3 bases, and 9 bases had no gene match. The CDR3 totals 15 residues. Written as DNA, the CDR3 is TGTGCCAGCAGCTTTGCGGGGACAGTAGGCGAAAAACTGTTTTTT. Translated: CASSFAGTVGEKLFF.

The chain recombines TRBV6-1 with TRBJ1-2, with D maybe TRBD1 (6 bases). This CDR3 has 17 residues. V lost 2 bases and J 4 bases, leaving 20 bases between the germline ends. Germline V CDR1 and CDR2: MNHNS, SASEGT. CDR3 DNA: TGTGCCAGCAGTGAATGGGTGGGGGCGGGAGGCGTCTATGGCTACACCTTC. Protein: CASSEWVGAGGVYGYTF.

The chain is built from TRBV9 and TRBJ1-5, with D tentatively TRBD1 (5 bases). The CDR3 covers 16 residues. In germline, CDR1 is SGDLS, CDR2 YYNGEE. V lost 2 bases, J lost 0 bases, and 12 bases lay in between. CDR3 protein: CASSVDQGDSNQPQHF. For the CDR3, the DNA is TGTGCCAGCAGCGTCGACCAGGGAGATAGCAATCAGCCCCAGCATTTT.

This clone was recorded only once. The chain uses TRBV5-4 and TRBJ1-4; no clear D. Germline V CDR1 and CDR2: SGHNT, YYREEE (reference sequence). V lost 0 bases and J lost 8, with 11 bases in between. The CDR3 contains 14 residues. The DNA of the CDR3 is TGTGCCAGCAGCTTGGCCGGGGTGGAGGAAAAACTGTTTTTT. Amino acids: CASSLAGVEEKLFF.

CDR3 sequence: CASSLDRRGGPETQYF. In DNA form, the CDR3 reads TGCGCCAGCAGCTTGGATCGGCGGGGGGGCCCCGAGACCCAGTACTTC. The J gene is TRBJ2-5, the V gene TRBV5-1; 9 bases line up with TRBD2. The CDR3 contains 16 residues. The trim removed 0 bases at V and 5 bases at J, leaving 8 bases unmatched. Germline V gene data show CDR1 as SGHRS and CDR2 as YFSETQ.

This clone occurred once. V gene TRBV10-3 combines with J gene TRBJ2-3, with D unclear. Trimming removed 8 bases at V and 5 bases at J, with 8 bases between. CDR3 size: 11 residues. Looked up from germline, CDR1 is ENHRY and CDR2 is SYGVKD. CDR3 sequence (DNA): TGTGCCATCTCTCTACAAGATACGCAGTATTTT. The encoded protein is CAISLQDTQYF.

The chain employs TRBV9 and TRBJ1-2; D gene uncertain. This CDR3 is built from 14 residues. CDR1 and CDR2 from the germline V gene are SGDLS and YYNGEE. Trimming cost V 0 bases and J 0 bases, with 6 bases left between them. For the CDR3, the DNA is TGTGCCAGCAGCGTAGGGCGCACTAACTATGGCTACACCTTC. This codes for CASSVGRTNYGYTF.

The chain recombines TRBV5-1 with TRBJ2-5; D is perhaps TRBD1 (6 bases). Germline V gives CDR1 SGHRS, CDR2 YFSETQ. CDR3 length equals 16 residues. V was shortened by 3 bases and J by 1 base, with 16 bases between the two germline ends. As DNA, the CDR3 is TGCGCCAGCAGCTCAAAAGCCCTGGACAGCCAAGAGACCCAGTACTTC. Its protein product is CASSSKALDSQETQYF.

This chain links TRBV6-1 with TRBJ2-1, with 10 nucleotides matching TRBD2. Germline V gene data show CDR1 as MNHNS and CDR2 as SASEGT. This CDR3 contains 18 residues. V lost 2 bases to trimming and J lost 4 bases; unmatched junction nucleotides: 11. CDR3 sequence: CASSEFPSGGELYNEQFF. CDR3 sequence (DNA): TGTGCCAGCAGTGAATTTCCTAGCGGGGGAGAACTTTACAATGAGCAGTTCTTC.